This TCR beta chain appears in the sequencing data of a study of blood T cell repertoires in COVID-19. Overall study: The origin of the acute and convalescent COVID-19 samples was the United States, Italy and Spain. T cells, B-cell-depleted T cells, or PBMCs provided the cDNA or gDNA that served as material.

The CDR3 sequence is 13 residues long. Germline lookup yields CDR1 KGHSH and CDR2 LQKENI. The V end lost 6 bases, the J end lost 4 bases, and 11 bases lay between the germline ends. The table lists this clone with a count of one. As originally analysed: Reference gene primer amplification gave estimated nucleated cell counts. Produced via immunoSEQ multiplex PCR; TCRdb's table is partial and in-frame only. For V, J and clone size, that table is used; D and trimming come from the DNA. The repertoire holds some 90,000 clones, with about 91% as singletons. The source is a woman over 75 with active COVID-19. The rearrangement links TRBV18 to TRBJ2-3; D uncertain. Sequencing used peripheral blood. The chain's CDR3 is CASSWVSADTQYF. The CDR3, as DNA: TGTGCCAGCTCCTGGGTGAGCGCAGATACGCAGTATTTT.